These 19 T cell receptor beta chains were all obtained from the same sample, sequenced in a study of Tregs in tolerant kidney transplant recipients. The assay was immunoSEQ multiplex PCR, and TCRdb's table has in-frame clones only and misses some. The profile shows approximately 90,000 clones, more than 90% of them singletons. Sequences were obtained from CD8+ T cells from blood. These TCRs come from a human donor in good health.

The chain combines TRBV4-1 with TRBJ1-5, with no clear D. CDR3 length: 16 residues. Germline values: CDR1 MGHRA, CDR2 YSYEKL. V was shortened by 1 base and J by 0 bases, with 10 bases between the two germline ends. Written as DNA, the CDR3 is TGCGCCAGCAGCCAAGGACCGCAGCATAGCAATCAGCCCCAGCATTTT. Its protein is CASSQGPQHSNQPQHF.

This chain uses TRBV30 with TRBJ2-7, with D perhaps assigned TRBD1 or TRBD2 (5 bases each). This CDR3 contains 13 residues. The germline V gene has CDR1 GTSNPN and CDR2 SVGIG (reference sequence). V was clipped by 7 bases and J by 2 bases, with 15 bases between them. CDR3 in amino acids: CAYYRDGTYEQYF. The CDR3 nucleotides are TGTGCCTATTATCGGGACGGAACCTACGAGCAGTACTTC. Complete variable domain (other parts from reference TRBV30 and TRBJ2-7): SQTIHQWPATLVQPVGSPLSLECTVEGTSNPNLYWYRQAAGRGLQLLFYSVGIGQISSEVPQNLSASRPQDRQFILSSKKLLLSDSGFYLCAYYRDGTYEQYFGPGTRLTVT.

Written as DNA, the CDR3 is TGTGCCAGCAGCTTCGACAGGGGGCGCCGTAGGAACGAGCAGTACTTC. Protein: CASSFDRGRRRNEQYF. The chain has TRBV5-4 and TRBJ2-5; 10 bases fit TRBD1. The J call may be faulty, since TRBJ2-7 better matches the DNA end. The CDR3 sequence is 16 residues long. Germline loops: CDR1 SGHNT, CDR2 YYREEE (reference sequence).

The chain couples TRBV28 to TRBJ1-3, with unresolved D. Trimming shortened V by 7 bases and J by 2 bases, and 12 bases separated the two germline ends. The germline CDR1 and CDR2 sequences are MDHEN and SYDVKM. There are 14 residues in the CDR3. The CDR3 nucleotides are TGTGCCAGCACCTCGGTAGGGACTGGAAACACCATATATTTT. This translates into CASTSVGTGNTIYF.

The V call is TRBV7-6, the J call TRBJ2-2, with no clear D. The CDR3 runs to 15 residues. CDR1 is SGHVS, CDR2 FNYEAQ, per germline. Trimming removed 4 bases at V and 7 bases at J, with 16 bases between. This CDR3 is CASSSTQETVGELFF. CDR3 nucleotide sequence: TGTGCCAGCAGCTCCACTCAGGAGACGGTCGGGGAGCTGTTTTTT. Supplemented by reference TRBV7-6 and TRBJ2-2, the full variable domain reads GAGVSQSPRYKVTKRGQDVALRCDPISGHVSLYWYRQALGQGPEFLTYFNYEAQQDKSGLPNDRFSAERPEGSISTLTIQRTEQRDSAMYRCASSSTQETVGELFFGEGSRLTVL.

The chain combines TRBV2 with TRBJ1-5; D remains unclear. Germline CDR1 reads SNHLY; CDR2 reads FYNNEI. This CDR3 comprises 14 residues. The V end was cut by 4 bases, the J end by 3 bases, with 10 bases between. The CDR3 coding sequence is TGTGCCAGCAGTGGACCGAGGAACAATCAGCCCCAGCATTTT. Its translation: CASSGPRNNQPQHF.

The gene calls are TRBV4-1 and TRBJ2-7; D not certain. The CDR3 loop spans 15 amino acids. With 0 bases removed from V and 0 bases from J, the gap between germline ends came to 9 bases. Germline CDR1 reads MGHRA; CDR2 reads YSYEKL. The CDR3 DNA is TGCGCCAGCAGCCAAGATACTGGGGTCTCCTACGAGCAGTACTTC. Protein product: CASSQDTGVSYEQYF.

The rearrangement joins TRBV5-1 to TRBJ1-4, with D perhaps TRBD1 (5 bases). This CDR3 is 15 amino acids long. Looked up from germline, CDR1 is SGHRS and CDR2 is YFSETQ. V shed 4 bases and J shed 6 bases, with 16 bases lying between them. The CDR3 DNA reads TGCGCCAGCAGCCCCCCGGTATCGGGGGATGAAAAACTGTTTTTT. Residues: CASSPPVSGDEKLFF.

The chain joins TRBV7-6 to TRBJ1-2; maybe TRBD1 (6 bases). The CDR3 totals 15 residues. Trimming removed 1 base at V and 4 bases at J, with 13 bases between. The V gene's germline CDR1 is SGHVS and CDR2 FNYEAQ. The CDR3 protein is CASSLDIGQLYGYTF. CDR3 nucleotides: TGTGCCAGCAGCTTAGATATCGGACAGCTCTATGGCTACACCTTC.

This clone was recorded only once. The chain has TRBV6-1 and TRBJ2-7; 8 bases match TRBD1. This CDR3 comprises 14 residues. Germline V gives CDR1 MNHNS, CDR2 SASEGT. The junction had 6 bases not matched to a gene; V was cut back by 5 bases and J by 3 bases. CDR3 in amino acids: CASSPQGVNYEQYF. As DNA, the CDR3 is TGTGCCAGCAGTCCACAGGGGGTTAACTACGAGCAGTACTTC.

The V and J genes are TRBV27 and TRBJ2-1, with TRBD2 identical over 10 bases. After removal of 3 bases from V and 4 bases from J, the junction contained 0 bases not matched to a gene. The germline V gene encodes CDR1 MNHEY and CDR2 SMNVEV (reference sequence). CDR3 length: 14 amino acids. The CDR3, as DNA: TGTGCCAGCAGTTTGGGACTAGCGTACAATGAGCAGTTCTTC. This sequence encodes CASSLGLAYNEQFF.

CDR3 nucleotide sequence: TGTGCCAGCAGTGAATGGAATAGCGCACTCACAGATACGCAGTATTTT. As protein: CASSEWNSALTDTQYF. This chain joins TRBV6-1 and TRBJ2-3; a weak D match, TRBD2 (5 bases). Germline V gene lookup returns CDR1 MNHNS and CDR2 SASEGT. Between the trimmed V and J ends, which lost 2 bases and 2 bases, there was a span of 14 bases. This CDR3 has 16 residues.

This clone was seen only once. This sequence joins TRBV7-2 and TRBJ2-1; 10 nucleotides line up with TRBD2. Germline trimming cut 6 bases from V and 8 bases from J; bases unmatched to any gene: 10. The CDR3 loop spans 15 amino acids. Germline V gene lookup returns CDR1 SGHTA and CDR2 FQGNSA. The CDR3 reads CASSPEAGGLYEQFF. The CDR3 DNA reads TGTGCCAGCAGTCCCGAAGCGGGGGGGCTCTATGAGCAGTTCTTC.

This chain links TRBV6-5 with TRBJ2-7; tentatively, D is TRBD1 (6 bases). This CDR3 is built from 14 residues. Trimming pared 7 bases from V and 3 bases from J, leaving 16 bases between. Per the germline V gene, CDR1 is MNHEY and CDR2 is SVGAGI. CDR3 DNA sequence: TGTGCCAGCACTTCGGTGGGGGCCTACTACGAGCAGTACTTC. Its protein product is CASTSVGAYYEQYF.

The gene calls are TRBV6-1 and TRBJ1-5; D is uncertain. The V gene's germline CDR1 is MNHNS and CDR2 SASEGT. CDR3 length equals 15 residues. V gave up 8 bases and J gave up 3 bases, with 17 bases separating them. The CDR3 nucleotides are TGTGCCAGCCAAAAGGGAGCCGATTCCAATCAGCCCCAGCATTTT. Protein: CASQKGADSNQPQHF.

The V gene is TRBV6-5, the J gene TRBJ1-1, with 10 bases lining up with TRBD1. This CDR3 comprises 14 residues. In germline, CDR1 is MNHEY, CDR2 SVGAGI. The V segment lost 3 bases and the J segment 4 bases; nucleotides outside the gene matches: 2. The CDR3 sequence is CASSYGQGGTEAFF. CDR3 nucleotides: TGTGCCAGCAGTTATGGACAGGGGGGCACTGAAGCTTTCTTT.

The chain links TRBV19 to TRBJ2-7; D unresolved. CDR3 length equals 12 residues. Germline CDR1 and CDR2: LNHDA and SQIVND (reference sequence). Trimming stripped 6 bases from V and 7 bases from J, with 13 bases between. The CDR3 region has the DNA TGTGCCAGTAGCTCGGACCTACGGGAGCAGTACTTC. This translates into CASSSDLREQYF.

This rearrangement joins TRBV5-5 to TRBJ2-7; 9 bases are a match to TRBD1. This CDR3 region has 14 residues. The J segment lost 3 bases and the V segment lost 4 bases, leaving 5 bases of the junction unmatched. The germline gives CDR1 SGHKS, CDR2 YYEKEE (reference sequence). DNA of the CDR3: TGTGCCAGCAGCCTCCGGGACAGGGACTACGAGCAGTACTTC. Translated: CASSLRDRDYEQYF.

Note on this clone: Other DNA sequences from this sample encode an identical CDR3 as well. The chain uses TRBV6-6 and TRBJ1-1; D remains ambiguous. The CDR3 runs 12 residues. CDR1 MNHNY and CDR2 SVGAGI come from the germline V gene (reference sequence). V lost 4 bases, J lost 1 base, and 4 bases lay in between. CDR3 coding DNA: TGTGCCAGCAGTTCCGAGAACACTGAAGCTTTCTTT. Encoded protein: CASSSENTEAFF.